This T cell receptor (beta chain) was recorded in a study of radiotherapy plus CTLA-4 blockade in lung cancer. The table came from immunoSEQ multiplex PCR; TCRdb's copy has only in-frame clones and leaves some out. Seen here are around 45,000 clones, 73% observed once, and the top ten hold about 3.8%. Those patients who had chemo-refractory metastatic non-small-cell lung cancer were given focal radiation along with CTLA-4 blockade through ipilimumab. Germline trimming cut 5 bases from V and 5 bases from J; bases unmatched to any gene: 6. The CDR3 has 15 amino acids. Germline CDR1 MNHEY, CDR2 SVGAGI. Of note for this clone: What it binds is not known.

Study-level results: In blood, after radiotherapy plus ipilimumab, tumor-derived TCR clones expanded. According to reports, early shifts in blood T cell clones, alongside interferon-beta, forecast response most accurately.

The rearrangement joins TRBV6-5 to TRBJ1-4; TRBD1 matches 9 bases. Source: peripheral blood, taken from a patient treated with radiotherapy plus ipilimumab. The sequence was collected from a human donor with non-small cell lung cancer who had a complete response to radiotherapy plus ipilimumab. CDR3 nucleotides: TGTGCCAGCAGTCCGCCGGGACAGGGAAATGAAAAACTGTTTTTT. Amino acid sequence: CASSPPGQGNEKLFF.